The source of this T cell receptor beta chain is a study of spatial heterogeneity in lung cancer. Study outcomes and limitations: How many expanded intratumoral alpha and beta TCRs were present tracked the tumor mutation count, which was a count of nonsynonymous mutations.

The germline gives CDR1 GTSNPN, CDR2 SVGIG (reference sequence). The CDR3 has 14 residues. Deletions cut 1 base from V and 9 bases from J, with 16 bases between. Specified time point: sample taken at primary tumor resection. This clonotype is deemed medium-sized (0.01 to 0.1%). What it binds is not known. One entry per CDR3 protein results from TCRdb running MiXCR on the 5' RACE reads. This sample has thousands of distinct CDR3 sequences, with 27% found just once. This sequence joins TRBV30 and TRBJ2-1; perhaps TRBD2 as D (5 bases). This TCR derives from a male donor with early-stage non-small cell lung cancer. Material: lung tumor tissue, obtained at surgery. The CDR3 spells CAWSALRLAVEQFF. Here the CDR3 DNA reads TGTGCCTGGAGTGCCCTGCGGCTAGCCGTTGAGCAGTTCTTC. Full variable domain (rest looked up from reference TRBV30 and TRBJ2-1): SQTIHQWPATLVQPVGSPLSLECTVEGTSNPNLYWYRQAAGRGLQLLFYSVGIGQISSEVPQNLSASRPQDRQFILSSKKLLLSDSGFYLCAWSALRLAVEQFFGPGTRLTVL.